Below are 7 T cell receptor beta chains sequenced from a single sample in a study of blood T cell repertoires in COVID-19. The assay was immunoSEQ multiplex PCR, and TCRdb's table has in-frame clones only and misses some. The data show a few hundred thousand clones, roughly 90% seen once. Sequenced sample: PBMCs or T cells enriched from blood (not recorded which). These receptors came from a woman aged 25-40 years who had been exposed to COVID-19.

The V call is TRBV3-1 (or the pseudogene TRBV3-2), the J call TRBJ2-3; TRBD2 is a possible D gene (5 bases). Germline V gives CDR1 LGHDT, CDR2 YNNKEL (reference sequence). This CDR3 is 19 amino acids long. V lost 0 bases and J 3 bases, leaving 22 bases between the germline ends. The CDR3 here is CASSQDRGQRGVVTDTQYF. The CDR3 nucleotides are TGTGCCAGCAGCCAAGACCGAGGCCAACGGGGTGTGGTAACAGATACGCAGTATTTT.

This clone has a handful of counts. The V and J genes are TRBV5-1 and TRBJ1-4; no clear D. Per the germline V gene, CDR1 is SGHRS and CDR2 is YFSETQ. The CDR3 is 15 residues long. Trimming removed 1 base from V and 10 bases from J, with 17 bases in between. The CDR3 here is CASSLFSTREGKLFF. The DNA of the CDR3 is TGCGCCAGCAGCTTGTTTTCAACCCGGGAAGGAAAACTGTTTTTT.

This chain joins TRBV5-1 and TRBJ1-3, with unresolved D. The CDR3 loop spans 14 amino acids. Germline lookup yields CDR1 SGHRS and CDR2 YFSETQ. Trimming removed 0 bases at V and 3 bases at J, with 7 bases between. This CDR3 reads CASSLDPSGNTIYF. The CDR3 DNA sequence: TGCGCCAGCAGCTTGGATCCCAGTGGAAACACCATATATTTT.

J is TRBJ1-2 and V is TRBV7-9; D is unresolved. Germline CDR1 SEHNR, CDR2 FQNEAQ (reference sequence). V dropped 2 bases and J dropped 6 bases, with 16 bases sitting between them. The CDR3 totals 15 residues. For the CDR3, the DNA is TGTGCCAGCAGCTTATTCGAAGACACGGGAGATGGCTACACCTTC. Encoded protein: CASSLFEDTGDGYTF.

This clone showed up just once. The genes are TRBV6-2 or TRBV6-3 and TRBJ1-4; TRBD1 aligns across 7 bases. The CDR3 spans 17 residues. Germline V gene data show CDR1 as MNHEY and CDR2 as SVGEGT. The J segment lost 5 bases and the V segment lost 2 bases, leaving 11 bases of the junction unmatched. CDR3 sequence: CASSYRVRQGRNEKLFF. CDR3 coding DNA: TGTGCCAGCAGTTACAGAGTACGACAGGGTCGGAATGAAAAACTGTTTTTT.

In DNA form, the CDR3 reads TGTGCCAGCGGGCAGCTTACTAACTATGGCTACACCTTC. Its translation is CASGQLTNYGYTF. The V and J genes are TRBV3-1 (or the pseudogene TRBV3-2) and TRBJ1-2; D is ambiguous. Germline assignment: CDR1 LGHDT and CDR2 YNNKEL (reference sequence). Trimming stripped 8 bases from V and 0 bases from J, with 10 bases between. The CDR3 length is 13 residues.

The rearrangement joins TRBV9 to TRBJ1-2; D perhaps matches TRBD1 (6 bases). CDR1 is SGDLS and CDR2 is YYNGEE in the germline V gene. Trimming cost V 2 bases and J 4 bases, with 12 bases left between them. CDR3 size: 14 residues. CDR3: CASSVSGTSYGYTF. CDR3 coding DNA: TGTGCCAGCAGCGTTTCGGGGACATCCTATGGCTACACCTTC. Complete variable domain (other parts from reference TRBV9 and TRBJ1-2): DSGVTQTPKHLITATGQRVTLRCSPRSGDLSVYWYQQSLDQGLQFLIQYYNGEERAKGNILERFSAQQFPDLHSELNLSSLELGDSALYFCASSVSGTSYGYTFGSGTRLTVV.